This TCR beta chain was retrieved from a study of T cell responses to AZD1222 COVID-19 vaccine listed by TCRdb under 2021. In terms of the full investigation: Because spike-specific TCR depth and breadth did not differ between the two schedules, AZD1222 recipients who got a second dose at roughly 4 weeks were pooled with those who got a second dose at roughly 12 weeks. Trial participants were enrolled into age subgroups of 18-55, 56-69 and 70-plus years, which contained 148, 28 and 57 TCR-sequenced participants, respectively. A total of more than 230 trial participants underwent TCR sequencing, of whom about 210 received two doses of AZD1222 and some 26 received two doses of the MenACWY control vaccine. The investigation overall reported the following: Reportedly, almost half of the unique spike-specific TCRs recognized epitopes lying outside the regions that are mutated in the B.1.351 and B.1.1.7 variants. In the small 56-69-year group, the increase in depth fell short of significance, most likely because of low power. Participants were mostly white British, with more females than males. The authors suggested clonal diversity may have been underestimated. Only 5 to 7 AZD1222 recipients were SARS-CoV-2 seropositive at baseline, limiting conclusions about previously exposed vaccinees. Because no day 14 peak-response samples were available, the repertoires could be characterized only after the peak T cell response. A significant rise in spike-specific TCR breadth and depth was observed after two AZD1222 doses relative to day 0 and relative to MenACWY recipients. The whole spike protein was spanned by vaccine-associated CD4 TCRs, and dominant responses were seen in regions 160-218 and 743-854.

Comment on this clone: Its binding antigen is unknown. Base qualities are not at hand, and no much larger clone is one base apart.

V has 5 bases trimmed and J has 5 bases trimmed; junction bases matching no gene number 13. Including the terminal cysteine and phenylalanine, the CDR3 comprises 16 residues. Solely the CDR3 DNA is kept, with 48 bases framed from the first base. CDR1 and CDR2 were assigned from the germline V gene as SGHTA and FQGNSA. The CDR3 regions of human TCRbeta chains were subjected to immunosequencing. The original pipeline was this. TCRs in the repertoires were compared against a reference library of SARS-CoV-2-specific TCRs that had been generated with the MIRA antigen-specificity platform. Breadth was defined as the fraction of unique TCRs that were SARS-CoV-2-associated. Depth was defined as the fraction of total T cells that were SARS-CoV-2-associated. Using the MIRA data, each spike-specific TCR was assigned both to the spike region to which the TCR was reactive and to a CD4 or CD8 class. Log10-transformed breadth and depth values were compared by one-way ANOVA with Sidak's multiple comparisons tests. The immuneACCESS repertoire file appears here via TCRdb, limited to in-frame rearrangements. These files lack a portion of the clones; in checked studies, under half of the deficit traces to unresolved V genes, and the cause of the others is not known. V and J calls and clone size are copied from that table; D and trimming were computed from the DNA. The sample contains about 100,000 clones, around nine tenths of them found a single time. Together, the top ten hold approximately 16% of the sample.

This sample's time point label indicates: baseline before first vaccination. Vaccinee samples were obtained from the UK trials COV001 and COV002, which included a single-blind randomized controlled phase 2/3 trial of AZD1222 (ChAdOx1 nCoV-19) in healthy adults. For TCRbeta chain sequencing, PBMC samples from trial participants were taken at day 0 and at day 28 after the second dose. Sample: peripheral blood, taken on day 0 of AZD1222 vaccination. The sequence was obtained from an adult in good health. Here the chain combines TRBV7-2 and TRBJ2-5; 8 bases in the middle match TRBD1. Here the CDR3 is given as CASSTTGARGQETQYF. DNA sequence: TGTGCCAGCAGCACGACAGGGGCAAGGGGTCAGGAGACCCAGTACTTC.